A selection of T cell receptor beta chains follows, all from one sample in a study of shared clonotypes between healthy human individuals. Clones were read by immunoSEQ multiplex PCR, and TCRdb kept only the in-frame ones, dropping some. The sample has fewer than 600,000 clones; approximately 79% are singletons. The sample consisted of PBMCs. The source of these receptors is a woman between 40 and 50 years old in good health. Some clones in this sample may be carry-over from other donors' samples. The CDR3 runs from the conserved cysteine through the conserved F or W. The order of the fields is V gene, CDR3 protein.

>TRBV11-3
CASSLARQVSNYGYTF
>TRBV7-2
CASSLVGWGSYTF
>TRBV5-6
CASSSSGTGRSEQYF
>TRBV27
CASSSTGELFF
>TRBV10-2
CASSASGANTGELFF
>TRBV5-1
CASSGGSGRIYEQYF
>TRBV7-9
CASRTFGPRGLARTDTQYF
>TRBV7-8
CASSLGAGWYNEQFF
>TRBV7-2
CASSLELAGISGNTIYF
>TRBV6-1
CASSERTGTNTEAFF
>TRBV7-2
CASRDGFTDTQYF
>TRBV6-5
CASSRGRGEQYF
>TRBV7-9
CASSIPGQGMGTEAFF
>TRBV29-1
CSVAARGSETQYF
>TRBV29-1
CSVERQGFASASTDTQYF
>TRBV2
CASLRGQGEMGYTF
>TRBV18
CASSPQGPEAFF
>TRBV9
CASSVGGGAGEKLFF
>TRBV7-3
CASSLLLGETQYF
>TRBV7-2
CASSLLAVSYEQYF
>TRBV19
CASRRTGGTEKLFF
>TRBV5-1
CASSLGEGASEKLFF
>TRBV6-5
CASSPSGETNEKLFF